This T cell receptor (beta chain) comes out of a study of blood T cell repertoires in COVID-19 (dated by TCRdb to the early 2020s). With respect to the entire study: Samples from collaborators originated in the United States, Italy and Spain and spanned both the acute and convalescent phases of COVID-19. Sample metadata almost always included a de-identified subject ID, COVID-19 status, age in years and sex. The prospective study material was composed of cDNA or gDNA derived from T cells, B-cell-depleted T cells, or PBMCs. The samples were drawn from two sources: the first 160 participants of the ongoing ImmuneRACE study, and about 1,300 subjects contributed by 6 global collaborators. The repertoires were released in a freely available public database meant as a resource for research on the immune response to SARS-CoV-2. Where available, HLA class I and class II types were obtained from metadata supplied by the sample provider rather than from assay-based typing. The dataset comprised deeply sampled blood TCRbeta repertoires from subjects exposed to, actively infected with, or recovered from COVID-19. What the study reported, not specific to this receptor: The amount of clinical and demographic metadata varied by source and participant and was provided uncurated.

Relative to germline, V is missing 3 bases and J is missing 0 bases, with 3 bases of the junction outside any gene match. From the cysteine through the phenylalanine, the CDR3 covers 15 amino acids. Only the CDR3 DNA stays, 45 bases, in frame from base 1. Via the germline V gene, CDR1 is SGDLS and CDR2 YYNGEE. Whole blood was collected in K2EDTA tubes by collaborating institutions according to the institutions' own protocols. For TCRbeta analysis, collaborator samples were shipped as frozen whole blood, as isolated PBMCs, or as DNA extracted from either sample type. With regard to this clone: Its antigen is not yet known. Within one base of it there is no much larger clone, and no base qualities were kept.

The immunoSEQ Assay, a bias-controlled multiplex PCR, was used to amplify TCRbeta CDR3 regions from genomic DNA. For the original study's pipeline: Within the assay, amplification of reference gene primers was used to estimate how many nucleated cells each sample contained. Sequence reads were collapsed and filtered to measure the absolute abundance of every unique TCRbeta CDR3 rearrangement. For each sample, productive Simpson clonality was calculated as the square root of Simpson's diversity index over productive rearrangements. TCRdb retrieved this table from immuneACCESS and kept in-frame rearrangements only. Not all clones are present; in checked studies, unresolved V genes account for under half, and no reason is known for the remainder. The V and J calls and the clone size are those of that table, but D and trimming were determined from the DNA. For this sample the table gives 150,000 to 200,000 clones, of which 70% to 90% were detected only once. The ten largest clonotypes hold approximately 4% of the sample.

This clonotype was obtained from a human donor in a cohort sampled during active COVID-19. The rearranged chain carries TRBV9 and TRBJ2-3; 8 central bases correspond to TRBD2. Material: peripheral blood. DNA sequence: TGTGCCAGCAGCGAGGCGGGAGGTAGCACAGATACGCAGTATTTT. This gives the protein CASSEAGGSTDTQYF.